This record concerns one TCR beta chain sequence. What this receptor recognizes is not known. It has no much larger one-base neighbor in the sample; base qualities were not kept. The data were taken from a study of cytomegalovirus exposure and HLA in healthy donors (dated by TCRdb to the late 2010s). About the full investigation: According to an earlier analysis of several hundred of the donors, 150 million to 200 million T cells yielded 117 million unique TCR beta sequences and about 300 Gb of sequence data. The T cell repertoires of under 750 subjects were profiled by immunosequencing and related to cytomegalovirus serostatus. A separate validation cohort of more than 100 different subjects was used in addition to the roughly 720-subject first cohort. An early release covering roughly 600 HLA-typed donors comprised approximately 290 gigabases of sequencing data and roughly 85 million unique TCR sequences. Typing coverage differed by locus: A, B, C, DRB1 and DQB1 were typed in roughly 620-630 donors, DQA1 in about 510, DPA1 in approximately 610, and DPB1 in approximately 450. Four to six DR-DQ haplotypes were handled as single units for association and clustering, since linkage in the cohort was strong. Every discovery cohort repertoire had been produced on one sequencing platform. To study patterns of TCR occurrence, a later analysis re-analyzed previously published TCR beta repertoires from 550 to 800 donors and added high-resolution HLA genotyping. The study combined high-throughput TCR immunosequencing, statistical association of individual TCRs with disease status, and machine learning to predict cytomegalovirus infection status. Of the roughly 400 genotyped donors, 80% to 90% were placed in the genetic ancestry cluster associated with self-reported Caucasian donors. A later genetic analysis took genome-wide SNP genotypes for about 65% of the 666 donors and used that subset as a discovery cohort. An earlier analysis of several hundred of the donors applied high-throughput TCR beta sequencing to assess whether each TCR beta V gene segment acted as functional or pseudogenic. In the later analysis, no new phenotypic data were used to find candidate immune exposures; instead, reliance was placed on TCR beta sequences and their occurrence across donors. The study aimed to test whether signatures of past pathogen exposure could be identified by cataloging public T cell receptors. Among some 410 genotyped donors of the cohort, an average of about 240,000 unique TCR beta nucleotide sequences were sequenced per donor, around 20% of them non-productive. Donor age, sex, ethnicity and CMV serostatus were compiled alongside the repertoire data. HLA typing covered class I and class II loci at four-digit resolution.

The paper as a whole reports these results and caveats: The only immune exposure information available for the cohort was CMV serostatus. In an earlier analysis of more than 500 of the donors, most TCR beta V segments appeared in productive rearrangements about 87% or about 30% of the time, broadly matching IMGT annotations. Most TCR sequences were observed very rarely across donors, whereas some public TCRs were present in many individuals. In vitro tests confirmed that a few of the cytomegalovirus-associated TCR beta chains recognize cytomegalovirus antigens. In both the original and validation cohorts, the classifier was reported to diagnose cytomegalovirus status with high specificity and sensitivity. Most CMV-associated TCR beta chains appeared to be HLA-restricted in a later analysis, and the HLA associations seemed to be driven largely by CMV exposure. Because the 87-base-pair reads could not distinguish some IMGT-functional V segments, including TRBV6-2 and TRBV6-3, those segments were excluded. Sequencing depth was assumed to be roughly uniform across donors in the presence/absence analyses, though that assumption may not hold. A later analysis reported that several top co-occurrence clusters appeared linked to parvovirus B19, influenza, CMV and Epstein-Barr virus. A cluster of highly shared sequence variants was judged likely to be a technical artifact of the sequencing pipeline. This cohort had only TCR beta chains sequenced, and the lack of alpha or paired-chain data limited which features could be detected. Strong co-occurrence of HLA alleles, especially DR and DQ, made assigning TCR associations to individual alleles difficult. A later genetic analysis associated a missense DCLRE1C variant with V-gene and J-gene trimming of TCR beta chains, and an independent cohort replicated the association. Because counts were too low, seventeen rarely observed V segments, including chromosome 9 orphons, were excluded from the earlier analysis of some 540 of the donors. A later analysis found that TCR association rates varied across HLA loci, with DRB1 alleles showing the most associated TCRs and HLA-C alleles the fewest. In the study, 164 TCR beta chains were listed as associated with cytomegalovirus. The authors suggested that the approach could potentially be generalized to other disease states and immunological phenotypes. A later genetic analysis reported fewer N-insertions in productive TCRs among donors in an Asian-associated ancestry cluster than the approximately 670-donor mean. Correlated functional status among segregating V segments might be attributable to linkage disequilibrium, but an unknown experimental factor could not be ruled out. Because HLA typing was missing for some donors at each locus, association tests included only the typed subset. A further reported finding was that TCR beta sequences accurately predicted the HLA-A and HLA-B alleles for most subjects in the first cohort. In a later analysis, around 17,000 TCR beta sequences were associated with specific HLA alleles at a false discovery rate of 0.05. A later analysis found that HLA-associated TCR beta chains were more clonally expanded and had lower generation probabilities than equally common non-associated chains.

There are 14 amino acids in the CDR3, from cysteine to phenylalanine inclusive. Just CDR3 DNA is preserved here, 42 bases in frame from base 1. Trimming costs V 4 bases and J 5 bases, and their ends lie 14 bases apart. The germline V gene specifies LGHNA as CDR1 and YSLEER as CDR2. The cohort consisted of 666 healthy bone marrow donors. Cohort members were all nominally healthy when sampled, although unrecorded immune exposures were likely present. The donor was CMV seronegative and belonged to the group of roughly 330 seronegative cohort members. A peripheral blood sample was collected from each donor, and TCR beta sequencing was performed on peripheral blood mononuclear cells. The Qiagen DNeasy Blood Extraction Kit was used to extract genomic DNA from the blood cell samples. Receptor amplification or capture employed the immunoSEQ multiplex PCR assay. The multiplex PCR relied on a mix of 60 forward primers for TCR Vbeta segments and 13 reverse primers for TCR Jbeta segments. A multiplex PCR assay on genomic DNA amplified the CDR3 region of rearranged TCR beta genes. The amplified TCR beta libraries were sequenced on the Illumina HiSeq System as 87-base-pair reads. Concerning the study's data processing: In a later analysis, tens of millions of unique TCR beta chains were counted across the 690 or so repertoires, and roughly 11 million of these chains were shared by at least two donors. A nearest-neighbor algorithm error-corrected the raw reads and collapsed the reads into unique sequences, merging closely related sequences to remove PCR and sequencing errors. Alignment of CDR3 sequences to IMGT reference sequences was used to assign V, D and J gene segments. For a sequence to be retained, a match of at least six nucleotides to both a V gene segment and a J gene segment was required. Rearrangements were classified as productive when the CDR3 lacked stop codons and remained in frame with V and J, and all other rearrangements were classified as non-productive. Following IMGT convention, CDR3 was defined as the stretch from the second conserved V-encoded cysteine to the conserved J-encoded phenylalanine. In an earlier analysis of around 600 of the donors, sequences lacking an unambiguous match to a single V gene segment were excluded. In an earlier analysis of approximately 500 of the donors, a V segment was called functional when productive rearrangements were above 56.7%, and segregating when the standard deviation between donors exceeded 5%. A statistical classification framework was built for diagnosing cytomegalovirus status from the catalog of TCR beta chain sequences. In a later analysis, V and J genes were assigned by comparing TCR nucleotide sequences against IMGT/GENE-DB human TR gene sequences. A later analysis assigned CDR3 sequences and most-parsimonious VDJ recombination scenarios with the TCRdist pipeline. A later analysis defined each TCR beta chain by its CDR3 amino acid sequence plus V-gene family, and excluded reads lacking a unique V-gene family. A later analysis removed 550 to 700 highly shared, low-generation-probability nucleotide sequences to deal with suspected cross-contamination and a sequencing artifact. In a later analysis, a clonal expansion index for each public chain was calculated from normalized within-repertoire ranks of inferred template counts. In a later analysis, generation probabilities were computed with a VDJ recombination model fitted to out-of-frame rearrangements, and the resulting probabilities were checked against IGoR. Hypergeometric tests were used in a later analysis to score TCR-TCR, TCR-HLA and TCR-CMV co-occurrence, with a repertoire-size bias correction applied to the TCR pairs. In a later analysis, false discovery rates were estimated by permuting HLA or CMV assignments 20 times. In a later analysis, co-occurring TCRs were grouped with DBSCAN, and TCRdist sequence similarity was added when clustering was performed within HLA-allele-positive subsets. Co-occurrence clustering excluded repertoires with fewer than 30,000 or more than 120,000 public chains, plus five with anomalous nucleotide sharing. TCRdb's version of the immuneACCESS table is confined to in-frame rearrangements and falls short of the full clone set. An unresolved V gene accounts for under half of the shortfall where checked; the remainder is of unknown origin. V, J and clone size derive from that table, while D and trimming were established from the DNA sequence. The sample has about 130,000 clones on record, more than 75% of them singletons. Together, the top ten hold roughly 1.5% of the sample.

The specimen was PBMCs. The rearranged segments are TRBV4-3 and TRBJ1-2, with TRBD1 tentatively as D gene (6 bases match). The TCR comes from a female donor in good health and CMV-seronegative. This receptor carries the CDR3 CASSPQGYRYGYTF. The sequence in DNA is TGCGCCAGCAGCCCCCAGGGGTATAGGTATGGCTACACCTTC.